These T cell receptor beta chains were read from a single sample in a study of T-cell reconstitution after alpha-beta-depleted transplantation in children. TCRdb reprocessed the PCR reads via MiXCR and lists one record per CDR3 protein. The sample has 75,000 to 80,000 distinct CDR3 sequences, approximately 18% seen once. Material: PBMCs, mostly from graft donor cells, obtained 360 days after TCRalphabeta/CD19-depleted stem cell transplant. Source of these receptors: a male patient aged 2-15 years who had a stem cell transplant for acute lymphoblastic leukemia, so the T cells may come from the graft donor. The CDR3 runs from the conserved cysteine through the conserved F or W. D genes are given only for firm matches. Where a row states a size, it is once, few, many or the class of an expanded clone; other rows omit it.

len	v_gene	d_gene	j_gene	abundance	CDR3nt	CDR3aa
13	TRBV12-3/TRBV12-4	-	TRBJ2-7	many	TGTGCCAGCAGTTTACTGGGACCTTACGAGCAGTACTTC	CASSLLGPYEQYF
13	TRBV29-1	-	TRBJ1-2	few	TGCAGCGTTGAGGTCAGGGGAAGGTATGGCTACACCTTC	CSVEVRGRYGYTF
18	TRBV5-1	TRBD2	TRBJ2-2	-	TGCGCCAGCAGCTGGGGCCTAGCGGGTAGATGGGACACCGGGGAGCTGTTTTTT	CASSWGLAGRWDTGELFF
11	TRBV10-3	-	TRBJ2-1	-	TGTGCCATCAGTGACTGGAATGAGCAGTTCTTC	CAISDWNEQFF
14	TRBV5-1	-	TRBJ1-5	-	TGCGCCAGCAGCCCCGGGGGGCCCAATCAGCCCCAGCATTTT	CASSPGGPNQPQHF
15	TRBV7-9	-	TRBJ1-1	many	TGTGCCAGCAGCTTAGTCTGGTCTTCGAACACTGAAGCTTTCTTT	CASSLVWSSNTEAFF
15	TRBV28	TRBD2	TRBJ2-7	few	TGTGCCAGCAATCTTAGCGGGAGACTCTCCTACGAGCAGTACTTC	CASNLSGRLSYEQYF
16	TRBV7-2	-	TRBJ2-3	-	TGTGCCAGCACCCGAAGGGCGAGGCTTTTCACAGATACGCAGTATTTT	CASTRRARLFTDTQYF
15	TRBV18	-	TRBJ2-7	-	TGTGCCAGCTCACCAAGGACGGAGCCTTCCTACGAGCAGTACTTC	CASSPRTEPSYEQYF
15	TRBV5-1	TRBD1	TRBJ2-4	-	TGCGCCAGCAGCTCGGGACAGGATGCCAAAAACATTCAGTACTTC	CASSSGQDAKNIQYF
18	TRBV6-5	-	TRBJ2-1	-	TGTGCCAGCAGTTACCGAGGAGGGAGTAGGATAGACTACAATGAGCAGTTCTTC	CASSYRGGSRIDYNEQFF
19	TRBV4-1	TRBD2	TRBJ2-7	few	TGCGCCAGCAGCCAACGGGGAGGGCTAGCGGGAGAAATCTCCTACGAGCAGTACTTC	CASSQRGGLAGEISYEQYF
10	TRBV2	-	TRBJ2-7	few	TGTGCCAGCAGTAGGTGGGAGCAGTACTTC	CASSRWEQYF
13	TRBV5-1	-	TRBJ2-5	-	TGCGCCAGCAGCCCGACCCGGCAGGAGACCCAGTACTTC	CASSPTRQETQYF
11	TRBV20-1	-	TRBJ2-7	-	TGCAGTGCTAGGGGTAAATACGAGCAGTACTTC	CSARGKYEQYF
14	TRBV5-4	-	TRBJ2-5	-	TGTGCCAGCAGCTCCCCGGGAAAGCAAGAGACCCAGTACTTC	CASSSPGKQETQYF